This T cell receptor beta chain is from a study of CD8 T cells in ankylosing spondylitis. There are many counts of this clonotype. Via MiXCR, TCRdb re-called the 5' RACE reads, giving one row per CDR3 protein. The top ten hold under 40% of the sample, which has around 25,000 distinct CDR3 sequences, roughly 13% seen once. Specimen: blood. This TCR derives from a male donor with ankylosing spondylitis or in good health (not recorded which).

The CDR3, as DNA: TGTGCCAGCAGCTCTGGACTAGCGGGAGGTTACAATGAGCAGTTCTTC. This sequence encodes CASSSGLAGGYNEQFF. The V call is TRBV28, the J call TRBJ2-1; TRBD2 aligns across 14 bases. The V gene's germline CDR1 is MDHEN and CDR2 SYDVKM. Trimming removed 6 bases from V and 4 bases from J; junction bases left unmatched: 5. The length of the CDR3 is 16 residues.